One and the same sample provided the 23 T cell receptor beta chains below, sequenced in a study of OX40 agonist ivuxolimab in advanced cancers. Repertoires were generated with immunoSEQ multiplex PCR, while TCRdb's copy carries only in-frame clones and drops some. The data show around 86,000 clones, about nine tenths seen once. The sequencing here drew on CD4+ or CD8+ T cells sorted from blood, taken in a trial of the OX40 agonist ivuxolimab. The receptor source for this set is an adult with an advanced solid tumor such as melanoma, head and neck, liver or kidney cancer.

This sequence joins TRBV18 and TRBJ1-4; no clear D. The CDR3 has 16 amino acids. V was pared by 6 bases and J by 5 bases, with 19 bases between. CDR1 KGHSH and CDR2 LQKENI come from the germline V gene. CDR3 coding DNA: TGTGCCAGCTCGAAGGAGCCGGGAGGGAGAAATGAAAAACTGTTTTTT. It yields the protein CASSKEPGGRNEKLFF.

The chain employs TRBV9 and TRBJ2-1, with TRBD1 matching over 9 bases. The V and J ends lost 0 bases and 7 bases, in that order; junction bases with no gene match: 8. The CDR3 totals 16 residues. From germline, CDR1 is SGDLS and CDR2 YYNGEE. CDR3 sequence: CASSVAPGTGTNEQFF. In DNA, the CDR3 is TGTGCCAGCAGCGTAGCCCCCGGGACAGGGACGAATGAGCAGTTCTTC.

This clone occurred a few times. The chain employs TRBV5-1 and TRBJ1-4; tentatively, D is TRBD1 (6 bases). V was trimmed by 4 bases and J by 0 bases, leaving 13 bases between them. Germline lookup yields CDR1 SGHRS and CDR2 YFSETQ. This CDR3 is 16 amino acids long. CDR3 sequence reads: CASSQTGSSTNEKLFF. The CDR3 region has the DNA TGCGCCAGCAGCCAAACAGGGTCGTCAACTAATGAAAAACTGTTTTTT.

J is TRBJ2-7 and V is TRBV7-2, with 12 positions matching TRBD2. CDR3 size: 16 residues. Germline CDR1 SGHTA, CDR2 FQGNSA. V trimming: 4 bases; J trimming: 4 bases; junction bases outside the gene matches: 8. CDR3 nucleotides: TGTGCCAGCAGCTCCCGAACGACTAGCGGGAGATACGAGCAGTACTTC. Protein product: CASSSRTTSGRYEQYF.

This clone has a handful of counts. The V and J genes are TRBV5-8 and TRBJ2-1; 9 nucleotides match TRBD1. The CDR3 runs to 15 residues. Germline-derived CDR1 and CDR2 are SGHTS and YDEGEE. Unmatched junction bases numbered 12, after V lost 0 bases and J lost 14 bases. The CDR3 spells CASSLEGTGRGRKFF. The CDR3 coding sequence is TGTGCCAGCAGCTTGGAAGGGACAGGGAGGGGGAGAAAGTTCTTC.

The sample holds one count of this clone. V is TRBV6-1 and J is TRBJ2-7; 7 bases align to TRBD2. This CDR3 spans 13 amino acids. Germline V gene lookup returns CDR1 MNHNS and CDR2 SASEGT. J lost 4 bases, V lost 6 bases, and 6 bases had no gene match. The CDR3 sequence: CASSRHSGYEQYF. The DNA of the CDR3 is TGTGCCAGCAGCAGGCATAGCGGGTACGAGCAGTACTTC.

The chain carries TRBV2 and TRBJ2-5; 9 nucleotides agree with TRBD2. Germline trimming cut 2 bases from V and 4 bases from J; bases unmatched to any gene: 11. Germline CDR1 reads SNHLY; CDR2 reads FYNNEI. The CDR3 has 17 residues. The CDR3 spells CASSESPSGTVTETQYF. CDR3 coding DNA: TGTGCCAGCAGTGAATCGCCTAGCGGGACGGTGACAGAGACCCAGTACTTC. Full variable domain (missing parts from reference TRBV2 and TRBJ2-5): EPEVTQTPSHQVTQMGQEVILRCVPISNHLYFYWYRQILGQKVEFLVSFYNNEISEKSEIFDDQFSVERPDGSNFTLKIRSTKLEDSAMYFCASSESPSGTVTETQYFGPGTRLLVL.

The J gene is TRBJ2-3, the V gene TRBV15; 12 bases match TRBD1. Germline assignment: CDR1 LNHNV and CDR2 YYDKDF (reference sequence). V lost 3 bases to trimming and J lost 4 bases; unmatched junction nucleotides: 5. The CDR3 extends over 16 amino acids. CDR3 in amino acids: CATSSGTGGTPDTQYF. CDR3 DNA sequence: TGTGCCACCAGCAGCGGGACAGGGGGCACCCCAGATACGCAGTATTTT.

The genes are TRBV12-5 and TRBJ2-1; D ambiguous. V gave up 0 bases and J gave up 0 bases, with 6 bases separating them. CDR3 size: 15 residues. In germline, CDR1 is LGHNT, CDR2 FRNRAP. CDR3 bases: TGTGCTAGTGGTTTGGTACTTTCCTCCTACAATGAGCAGTTCTTC. Translating gives CASGLVLSSYNEQFF.

Concerning this clone itself: Different DNA sequences within this sample yield the same CDR3. The chain employs TRBV12-5 and TRBJ1-1, with a possible D match to TRBD1 (5 bases). The CDR3 has 13 amino acids. The germline V and J ends were trimmed by 2 bases and 1 base, with 5 bases remaining between them. Germline V gene data show CDR1 as LGHNT and CDR2 as FRNRAP. The CDR3 coding sequence is TGTGCTAGTGGTTTGCAGGGGAACACTGAAGCTTTCTTT. Encoded protein: CASGLQGNTEAFF.

The chain couples TRBV6-6 to TRBJ1-2; 9 nucleotides line up with TRBD1. Germline CDR1 and CDR2: MNHNY and SVGAGI (reference sequence). J lost 3 bases, V lost 2 bases, and 4 bases had no gene match. The CDR3 is 15 residues long. CDR3 region: CASSYLWTGDYGYTF. In DNA, the CDR3 is TGTGCCAGCAGTTACCTATGGACAGGGGACTATGGCTACACCTTC.

This clone was seen a handful of times. The V gene is TRBV2, the J gene TRBJ1-4, with no clear D. V was cut by 5 bases and J by 6 bases, with 4 bases left in between. Germline values: CDR1 SNHLY, CDR2 FYNNEI. CDR3 length: 11 amino acids. CDR3 in DNA: TGTGCCAGCAGTCTCTATGAAAAACTGTTTTTT. Its translation is CASSLYEKLFF.

This clone appeared a single time. The chain uses TRBV11-3 and TRBJ2-3; D is unresolved. V was clipped by 0 bases and J by 7 bases, with 5 bases between them. There are 12 residues in the CDR3. Germline V gene sequence: CDR1 SGHNT, CDR2 YENEEA. The CDR3 reads CASSLEGNTQYF. CDR3 bases: TGTGCCAGCAGCTTAGAGGGAAATACGCAGTATTTT.

V and J are TRBV27 and TRBJ2-7; 10 bases map to TRBD1. V trimming: 0 bases; J trimming: 3 bases; junction bases outside the gene matches: 2. This CDR3 region has 15 residues. Germline V CDR1 and CDR2: MNHEY, SMNVEV (reference sequence). The CDR3 spells CASSLSGTGVYEQYF. The CDR3 nucleotides read TGTGCCAGCAGTTTATCGGGGACAGGGGTCTACGAGCAGTACTTC.

The chain is built from TRBV5-6 and TRBJ2-7; a possible D gene is TRBD1 (6 bases). CDR1 and CDR2 from the germline V gene are SGHDT and YYEEEE. The CDR3 spans 13 residues. V lost 3 bases and J lost 7, with 14 bases in between. Written as DNA, the CDR3 is TGTGCCAGCAGCTCCCAGGGGTCGGGGGAGCAGTACTTC. Encoded protein: CASSSQGSGEQYF. The complete variable domain, with remaining parts taken from reference TRBV5-6 and TRBJ2-7, reads DAGVTQSPTHLIKTRGQQVTLRCSPKSGHDTVSWYQQALGQGPQFIFQYYEEEERQRGNFPDRFSGHQFPNYSSELNVNALLLGDSALYLCASSSQGSGEQYFGPGTRLTVT.

V and J are TRBV10-3 and TRBJ1-3; 10 bases align to TRBD1. CDR1 is ENHRY and CDR2 is SYGVKD in the germline V gene. The CDR3 runs 14 residues. V gave up 10 bases and J gave up 4 bases; unmatched junction bases: 7. Written as DNA, the CDR3 is TGTGCCACCTCTGGGACAGGGGAGGGAAACACCATATATTTT. Translated: CATSGTGEGNTIYF.

The V call is TRBV6-8, the J call TRBJ2-5; 16 bases are shared with TRBD2. Germline values: CDR1 MNHGY, CDR2 SAAAGT. The CDR3 has 17 amino acids. The ends lost 6 bases at V and 5 bases at J; junction bases unmatched: 9. CDR3 region: CASSSGLAGGGGETQYF. In nucleotides, the CDR3 is TGTGCCAGCAGCTCGGGACTAGCGGGAGGGGGAGGGGAGACCCAGTACTTC.

The genes are TRBV19 and TRBJ1-2, with D hard to call. The CDR3 runs to 13 residues. V dropped 0 bases and J dropped 0 bases, with 2 bases sitting between them. The germline CDR1 and CDR2 sequences are LNHDA and SQIVND (reference sequence). This chain's CDR3 is CASSIDPNYGYTF. The CDR3, as DNA: TGTGCCAGTAGTATAGATCCTAACTATGGCTACACCTTC.

V and J are TRBV29-1 and TRBJ2-5; the D gene is possibly TRBD1 (8 bases). Trimming removed 6 bases from V and 2 bases from J, with 16 bases in between. The CDR3 totals 14 residues. CDR1 SQVTM and CDR2 ANQGSEA come from the germline V gene. The CDR3 bases are TGCAGCGTGTCAGGGGGCGGGGGTCAAGAGACCCAGTACTTC. Its protein is CSVSGGGGQETQYF.

This chain connects TRBV25-1 to TRBJ2-2, with 16 bases fitting TRBD2. The germline V gene has CDR1 MGHDK and CDR2 SYGVNS. This CDR3 comprises 15 residues. J was trimmed by 8 bases and V by 11 bases; bases with no gene match: 8. CDR3 in amino acids: CAAGTSGRASGELFF. CDR3 sequence (DNA): TGTGCCGCCGGGACTAGCGGGAGGGCCTCGGGGGAGCTGTTTTTT.

The chain uses TRBV7-2 and TRBJ1-2; 12 bases are shared with TRBD1. V dropped 1 base and J dropped 3; count of bases not matched to a gene: 3. The germline CDR1 and CDR2 sequences are SGHTA and FQGNSA. The CDR3 runs to 16 residues. CDR3 in amino acids: CASSLGGQGADYGYTF. The CDR3 DNA follows: TGTGCCAGCAGCTTAGGGGGACAGGGGGCCGACTATGGCTACACCTTC.

This chain connects TRBV5-4 to TRBJ1-2; perhaps TRBD1 as D (5 bases). The CDR3 runs to 16 residues. V was cut by 4 bases and J by 0 bases, with 16 bases left in between. The V gene's germline CDR1 is SGHNT and CDR2 YYREEE (reference sequence). The CDR3 nucleotides are TGTGCCAGCAGCCGGTTGAGGGGTGACACTAACTATGGCTACACCTTC. This gives the protein CASSRLRGDTNYGYTF.

As concerns this clone: This CDR3 is also generated by other DNA sequences in the sample. The CDR3 nucleotides are TGTGCCAGCAGTGGGGGACAGGGAGCCTATGGCTACACCTTC. Its protein is CASSGGQGAYGYTF. The chain combines TRBV6-1 with TRBJ1-2, with 9 bases fitting TRBD1. The J segment lost 4 bases and the V segment lost 4 bases, leaving 4 bases of the junction unmatched. The germline gives CDR1 MNHNS, CDR2 SASEGT. The CDR3 extends over 14 amino acids.